The entry below describes one T cell receptor (beta chain). The antigen remains undetermined. Libraries were prepared by immunoSEQ multiplex PCR; TCRdb keeps only in-frame clonotypes and omits some of them. The table shows about 2.4 million clones, with under 95% occurring only once. The data belong to a study of shared clonotypes between healthy human individuals. Findings of the study overall: Memory subsets generally showed lower estimated richness than naive subsets.

Germline CDR1 and CDR2: MDHEN and SYDVKM. With 4 bases removed from V and 1 base from J, the gap between germline ends came to 12 bases. This CDR3 spans 15 amino acids. Sequenced sample: naive CD4+ T cells from PBMCs. Stated subset: CD45RA+ positively selected. The chain employs TRBV28 and TRBJ2-3; no clear D gene. This clonotype was sampled from a man younger than 30 in good health. Some clones in this sample may be carry-over from other donors' samples. This CDR3 reads CASSWGNSGTDTQYF. CDR3 DNA: TGTGCCAGCAGTTGGGGAAACTCGGGCACAGATACGCAGTATTTT. Complete variable domain (other parts from reference TRBV28 and TRBJ2-3): DVKVTQSSRYLVKRTGEKVFLECVQDMDHENMFWYRQDPGLGLRLIYFSYDVKMKEKGDIPEGYSVSREKKERFSLILESASTNQTSMYLCASSWGNSGTDTQYFGPGTRLTVL.